The present T cell receptor beta chain was sequenced within a study of blood T cell repertoires in COVID-19. Seattle participants joined during active infection and were tracked over time. Germline CDR1 reads MDHEN; CDR2 reads SYDVKM. V shed 8 bases, J shed 3 bases, and the junction held 13 bases outside the gene matches. The CDR3 consists of 15 residues. Source study methods: Amplification from reference gene primers served as the basis for estimated nucleated cell counts. Sequencing was performed with immunoSEQ multiplex PCR; in TCRdb, only in-frame clones are kept and a portion is missing. Clone size and V and J calls were adopted from that table, with D and trimming inferred from the DNA. The sample lists 250,000 to 300,000 clones, roughly 90% seen once, with around 11% in the top ten.

V gene TRBV28 combines with J gene TRBJ2-7; 7 positions agree with TRBD2. This receptor was taken from a woman in her 30s with COVID-19, enrolled during active disease. The sample consisted of peripheral blood. Written as DNA, the CDR3 is TGTGCCAGCTCACTCTTACCGGGCGGGAGCTACGAGCAGTACTTC. Its protein product is CASSLLPGGSYEQYF.